This TCR beta chain emerged from a study of blood T cell repertoires in COVID-19. The CDR3 has 18 amino acids. Trimming removed 0 bases from V and 0 bases from J, with 13 bases in between. CDR1 is SGDLS, CDR2 YYNGEE, per germline. Sequenced by immunoSEQ multiplex PCR; TCRdb stores in-frame clones only, minus some. Found here are approximately 68,000 clones, 70% to 85% of them singletons; the top ten hold roughly a tenth. Sequencing was performed on peripheral blood. This sequence originates from a woman aged 45 to 65 with acute or convalescent COVID-19. J is TRBJ2-6 and V is TRBV9; D might be TRBD1 (7 bases). The CDR3 region has the DNA TGTGCCAGCAGCGTAGCTGGAGGGGGCGGCTCTGGGGCCAACGTCCTGACTTTC. Translation gives CASSVAGGGGSGANVLTF. The variable domain in full, with the rest retrieved from reference TRBV9 and TRBJ2-6, is DSGVTQTPKHLITATGQRVTLRCSPRSGDLSVYWYQQSLDQGLQFLIQYYNGEERAKGNILERFSAQQFPDLHSELNLSSLELGDSALYFCASSVAGGGGSGANVLTFGAGSRLTVL.